These T cell receptor beta chains were read from a single sample in a study of T cells in Graves' hyperthyroidism and ophthalmopathy. TCRdb itself ran the multiplex PCR reads through MiXCR, one entry per CDR3 protein. Counted here are fewer than 350,000 distinct CDR3 sequences, 10% to 15% occurring once; the ten biggest clones make up roughly 8%. Sequenced sample: blood. The source of these receptors is a woman aged 25-40 years with Graves' hyperthyroidism that later progressed to Graves' ophthalmopathy. The CDR3 runs from the conserved cysteine through the conserved F or W. Rows may omit the clone size; those that give it use once, few, many or a size class.

clone_size	v_call	j_call	cdr3_aa
many	TRBV29-1	TRBJ1-4	CSVLTGFDEKLFF
many	TRBV7-9	TRBJ2-2	CASSLADLSTRPTGELFF
many	TRBV2	TRBJ1-1	CASSGERLNTEAFF
many	TRBV29-1	TRBJ2-7	CSVEDGREGYEQYF
NA	TRBV4-1	TRBJ2-1	CASSQGRQPNNEQFF
many	TRBV27	TRBJ2-1	CASSFGRVGNEQFF
NA	TRBV4-1	TRBJ2-7	CASSTPLVPYEQYF
NA	TRBV20-1	TRBJ2-5	CSARAGGGQETQYF
many	TRBV12-3/TRBV12-4	TRBJ2-1	CASSLVLTSGQTYNEQFF
many	TRBV2	TRBJ2-7	CASSDQGGGSYEQYF
NA	TRBV7-2	TRBJ1-2	CASSLLVRDYGYTF
many	TRBV4-3	TRBJ2-7	CASSQDAARSYEQYF
NA	TRBV6-2/TRBV6-3	TRBJ2-3	CACTKDRRPATDTQYF
many	TRBV3-1	TRBJ2-5	CASSQTGETQYF
many	TRBV7-2	TRBJ2-3	CASSLTATDTQYF
few	TRBV29-1	TRBJ2-1	CSVAGMRDEQFF
many	TRBV5-1	TRBJ2-2	CASSLMTRNTGELFF
NA	TRBV24-1	TRBJ1-5	CATSGTSFNQPQHF
many	TRBV11-1	TRBJ2-7	CASSTAPREEQYF
few	TRBV30	TRBJ2-5	CACRRTSQPETQYF
NA	TRBV18	TRBJ1-1	CASSPGPGIMNTEAFF
many	TRBV28	TRBJ2-3	CASTEEGVGTDTQYF
many	TRBV20-1	TRBJ2-7	CSARPGGEQYF
few	TRBV4-1	TRBJ1-1	CASSQQQGADTEAFF
many	TRBV29-1	TRBJ2-5	CSVRGGHLQETQYF
few	TRBV5-6	TRBJ1-4	CASSSITGERKLFF
NA	TRBV7-9	TRBJ1-1	CASSLAGRANTEAFF
many	TRBV7-9	TRBJ2-5	CASSRDRGLVETQYF
many	TRBV12-3/TRBV12-4	TRBJ1-1	CASSLREGADTEAFF
few	TRBV4-1	TRBJ2-3	CASSQIAATTDTQYF
many	TRBV20-1	TRBJ2-1	CSADEDLSSYNEQFF
many	TRBV11-2	TRBJ1-4	CASSAWTGTNEKLFF
many	TRBV12-3/TRBV12-4	TRBJ2-5	CASSLAGRDTETQYF
many	TRBV6-1	TRBJ2-1	CASSLRGQGWNEQFF
few	TRBV4-3	TRBJ2-6	CASSQDPALFGANVLTF
few	TRBV6-5	TRBJ1-1	CASSYSREGEAFF
many	TRBV6-2/TRBV6-3	TRBJ2-2	CASSQNQNTGELFF